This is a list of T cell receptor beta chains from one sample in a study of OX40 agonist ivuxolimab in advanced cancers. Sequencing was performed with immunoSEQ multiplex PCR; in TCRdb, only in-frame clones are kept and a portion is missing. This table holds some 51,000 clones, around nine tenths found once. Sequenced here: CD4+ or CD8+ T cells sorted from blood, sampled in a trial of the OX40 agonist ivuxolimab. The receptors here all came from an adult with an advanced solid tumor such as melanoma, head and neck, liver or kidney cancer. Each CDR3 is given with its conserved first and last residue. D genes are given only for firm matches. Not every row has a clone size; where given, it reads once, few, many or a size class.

CDR3 protein: CASSRRDRGRHNEQFF
CDR3 DNA: TGTGCCAGCAGCCGGAGGGACAGGGGTCGGCACAATGAGCAGTTCTTC
CDR3 length: 16
D gene: TRBD1
V gene: TRBV14
clone size: .
J gene: TRBJ2-1

CDR3 protein: CASSWYSNQPQHF
CDR3 DNA: TGTGCCAGCAGCTGGTATAGCAATCAGCCCCAGCATTTT
CDR3 length: 13
D gene: .
V gene: TRBV11-2
clone size: .
J gene: TRBJ1-5

CDR3 protein: CASSTRPDTQYF
CDR3 DNA: TGTGCCAGCAGCACACGGCCAGATACGCAGTATTTT
CDR3 length: 12
D gene: .
V gene: TRBV27
clone size: .
J gene: TRBJ2-3

CDR3 protein: CASSPTSGPTSTDTQYF
CDR3 DNA: TGTGCCAGCAGCCCGACTAGCGGTCCTACTAGCACAGATACGCAGTATTTT
CDR3 length: 17
D gene: TRBD2
V gene: TRBV13
clone size: .
J gene: TRBJ2-3

CDR3 protein: CASSPDRTGGLYNEQFF
CDR3 DNA: TGTGCCAGCTCACCAGACCGGACGGGGGGCCTCTACAATGAGCAGTTCTTC
CDR3 length: 17
D gene: .
V gene: TRBV18
clone size: .
J gene: TRBJ2-1

CDR3 protein: CATSNRQTIIETQYF
CDR3 DNA: TGTGCCACCTCGAATAGACAGACCATCATAGAGACCCAGTACTTC
CDR3 length: 15
D gene: .
V gene: TRBV28
clone size: .
J gene: TRBJ2-5

CDR3 protein: CASSWAANTEAFF
CDR3 DNA: TGTGCCAGTAGTTGGGCGGCCAACACTGAAGCTTTCTTT
CDR3 length: 13
D gene: .
V gene: TRBV19
clone size: .
J gene: TRBJ1-1

CDR3 protein: CASSFGQSYGYTF
CDR3 DNA: TGTGCCAGCAGTTTCGGACAGAGCTATGGCTACACCTTC
CDR3 length: 13
D gene: .
V gene: TRBV27
clone size: .
J gene: TRBJ1-2

CDR3 protein: CASSLGPGETQYF
CDR3 DNA: TGTGCCAGCAGCCTGGGACCCGGGGAGACCCAGTACTTC
CDR3 length: 13
D gene: .
V gene: TRBV6-5
clone size: .
J gene: TRBJ2-5

CDR3 protein: CASSFGKNYEQYF
CDR3 DNA: TGTGCTAGCAGCTTTGGGAAGAACTACGAGCAGTACTTC
CDR3 length: 13
D gene: .
V gene: TRBV7-7
clone size: once
J gene: TRBJ2-7

CDR3 protein: CASSSGLLYEQYF
CDR3 DNA: TGTGCCAGTAGCTCCGGGTTACTCTACGAGCAGTACTTC
CDR3 length: 13
D gene: .
V gene: TRBV19
clone size: .
J gene: TRBJ2-7

CDR3 protein: CASSQGTGKGYEQFF
CDR3 DNA: TGCGCCAGCAGCCAAGGAACCGGTAAGGGGTATGAGCAGTTCTTC
CDR3 length: 15
D gene: .
V gene: TRBV4-1
clone size: .
J gene: TRBJ2-1

CDR3 protein: CASSFLGQGAYEQYF
CDR3 DNA: TGTGCCAGCAGCTTCCTGGGACAGGGGGCCTACGAGCAGTACTTC
CDR3 length: 15
D gene: TRBD1
V gene: TRBV7-9
clone size: .
J gene: TRBJ2-7

CDR3 protein: CASSLGTEAFF
CDR3 DNA: TGTGCCAGCAGCCTGGGGACTGAAGCTTTCTTT
CDR3 length: 11
D gene: .
V gene: TRBV9
clone size: .
J gene: TRBJ1-1

CDR3 protein: CASSQDENTIYF
CDR3 DNA: TGTGCCAGCAGCCAAGACGAAAACACCATATATTTT
CDR3 length: 12
D gene: .
V gene: TRBV14
clone size: .
J gene: TRBJ1-3

CDR3 protein: CASSLGQGGTDTQYF
CDR3 DNA: TGTGCCAGCAGTCTAGGACAGGGAGGCACAGATACGCAGTATTTT
CDR3 length: 15
D gene: TRBD1
V gene: TRBV27
clone size: .
J gene: TRBJ2-3

CDR3 protein: CASRSQESSGNTIYF
CDR3 DNA: TGCGCCAGCAGGTCACAGGAGAGCTCTGGAAACACCATATATTTT
CDR3 length: 15
D gene: .
V gene: TRBV5-1
clone size: .
J gene: TRBJ1-3

CDR3 protein: CATSGTGGYEQYF
CDR3 DNA: TGTGCCACCAGTGGGACAGGGGGCTACGAGCAGTACTTC
CDR3 length: 13
D gene: TRBD1
V gene: TRBV15
clone size: .
J gene: TRBJ2-7